The clone carrying this T cell receptor beta chain has only a few counts. Clones were read by immunoSEQ multiplex PCR, and TCRdb kept only the in-frame ones, dropping some. The sample records roughly 150,000 clones, about 85% being singletons. Trimming left V 7 bases short and J 0 bases short, with 13 bases between. CDR3 length equals 14 residues. Germline V lookup: CDR1 MNHEY, CDR2 SMNVEV (reference sequence). This sample was included in a study of blood T cell repertoires in COVID-19. This TCR derives from a woman aged 40 to 50 with acute COVID-19. V is TRBV27 and J is TRBJ2-7, with D possibly being TRBD1 (5 bases). The material sequenced was PBMCs or T cells enriched from blood (not recorded which). CDR3 in DNA: TGTGCCAGCAAAACAGGATACAGCTCCTACGAGCAGTACTTC. Amino acids: CASKTGYSSYEQYF.